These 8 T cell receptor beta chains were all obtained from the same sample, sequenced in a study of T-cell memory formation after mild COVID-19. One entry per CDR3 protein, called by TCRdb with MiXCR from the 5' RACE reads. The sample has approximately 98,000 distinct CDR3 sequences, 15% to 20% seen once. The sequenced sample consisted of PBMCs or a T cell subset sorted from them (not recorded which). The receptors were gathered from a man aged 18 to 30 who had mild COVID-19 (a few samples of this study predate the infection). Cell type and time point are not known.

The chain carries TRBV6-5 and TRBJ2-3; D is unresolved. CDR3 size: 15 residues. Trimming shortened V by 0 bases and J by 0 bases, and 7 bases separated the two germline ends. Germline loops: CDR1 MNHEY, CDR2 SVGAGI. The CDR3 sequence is CASSYSAVSTDTQYF. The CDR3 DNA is TGTGCCAGCAGTTACTCCGCGGTGAGCACAGATACGCAGTATTTT.

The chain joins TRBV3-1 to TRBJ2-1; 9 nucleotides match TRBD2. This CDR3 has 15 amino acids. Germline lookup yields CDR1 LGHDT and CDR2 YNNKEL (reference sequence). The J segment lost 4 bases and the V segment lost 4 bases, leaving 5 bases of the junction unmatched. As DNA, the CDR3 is TGTGCCAGCAGCCGGGGGCGGGGGGGATACAATGAGCAGTTCTTC. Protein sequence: CASSRGRGGYNEQFF.

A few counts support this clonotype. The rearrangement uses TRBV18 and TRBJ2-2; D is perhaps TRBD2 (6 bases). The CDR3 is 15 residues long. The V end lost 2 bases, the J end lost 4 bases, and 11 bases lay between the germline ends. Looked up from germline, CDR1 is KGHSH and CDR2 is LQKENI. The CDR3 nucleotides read TGTGCCAGCTCACCAGACGGGGGTTTCACCGGGGAGCTGTTTTTT. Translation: CASSPDGGFTGELFF.

For the CDR3, the DNA is TGTGCCAGCAGTTTAGGAGGTCAGAGCCCTAATGAAAAACTGTTTTTT. It translates to CASSLGGQSPNEKLFF. This rearrangement joins TRBV28 to TRBJ1-4; D gene uncertain. There are 16 residues in the CDR3. CDR1 is MDHEN, CDR2 SYDVKM, per germline. Trimming took 2 bases from V and 3 from J, leaving 13 bases between them.

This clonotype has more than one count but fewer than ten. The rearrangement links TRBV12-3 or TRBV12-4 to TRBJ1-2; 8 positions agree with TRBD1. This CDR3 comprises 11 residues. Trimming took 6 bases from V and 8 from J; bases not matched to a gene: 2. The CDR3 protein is CASSRDRGYTF. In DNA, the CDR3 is TGTGCCAGCAGCCGGGACAGGGGCTACACCTTC.

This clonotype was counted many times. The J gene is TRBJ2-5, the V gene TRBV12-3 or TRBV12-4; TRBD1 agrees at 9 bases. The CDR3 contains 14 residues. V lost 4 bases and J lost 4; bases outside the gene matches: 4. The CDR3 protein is CASSSRQGGETQYF. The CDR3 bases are TGTGCCAGCAGTTCCCGACAGGGGGGAGAGACCCAGTACTTC.

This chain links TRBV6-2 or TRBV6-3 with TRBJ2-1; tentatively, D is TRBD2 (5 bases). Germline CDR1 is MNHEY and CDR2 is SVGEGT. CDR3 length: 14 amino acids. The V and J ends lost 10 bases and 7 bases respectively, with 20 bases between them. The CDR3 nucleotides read TGTGCCACCCCGGAGGCGATCCTAGGGAATGAGCAGTTCTTC. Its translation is CATPEAILGNEQFF.

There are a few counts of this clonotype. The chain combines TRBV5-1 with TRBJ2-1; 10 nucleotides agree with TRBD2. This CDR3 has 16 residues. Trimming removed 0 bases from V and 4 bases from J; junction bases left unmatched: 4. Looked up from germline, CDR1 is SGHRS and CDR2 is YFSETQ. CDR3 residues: CASSLDSGGLYNEQFF. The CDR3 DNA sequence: TGCGCCAGCAGCTTGGATAGCGGGGGGCTTTACAATGAGCAGTTCTTC.